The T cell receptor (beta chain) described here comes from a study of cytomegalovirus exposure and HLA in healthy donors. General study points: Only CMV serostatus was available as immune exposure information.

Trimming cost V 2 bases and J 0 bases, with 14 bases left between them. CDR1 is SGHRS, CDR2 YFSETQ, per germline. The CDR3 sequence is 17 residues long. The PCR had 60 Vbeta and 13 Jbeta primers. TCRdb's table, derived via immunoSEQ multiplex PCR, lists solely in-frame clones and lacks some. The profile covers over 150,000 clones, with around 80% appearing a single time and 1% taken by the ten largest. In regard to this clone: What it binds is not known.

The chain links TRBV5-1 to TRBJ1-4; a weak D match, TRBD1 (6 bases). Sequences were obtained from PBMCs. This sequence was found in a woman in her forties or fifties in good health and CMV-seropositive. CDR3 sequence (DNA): TGCGCCAGCAGCTTCGGCGGGGGGCCCGCAACTAATGAAAAACTGTTTTTT. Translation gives CASSFGGGPATNEKLFF.